This is a list of T cell receptor beta chains from one sample in a study of cytomegalovirus exposure and HLA in healthy donors. The table came from immunoSEQ multiplex PCR; TCRdb's copy has only in-frame clones and leaves some out. The top ten clones hold less than 2.5% of a sample with some 180,000 clones, roughly 80% of them seen once. Sample: PBMCs. The source of these receptors is a male donor in good health and CMV-seronegative. Each CDR3 is given without its conserved first and last residue. The order of the fields is CDR3 protein, V gene, J gene, clone size. Clone size is shown for a subset of rows, as once, few, many or a class of expanded clone.

CDR3: ASSPDTNYGYT; V: TRBV11-2; J: TRBJ1-2; size: few
CDR3: ASSSLEEAF; V: TRBV2; J: TRBJ1-1; size: NA
CDR3: ASSEPGGYEQY; V: TRBV10-1; J: TRBJ2-7; size: NA
CDR3: AWSRGGAGTEAF; V: TRBV30; J: TRBJ1-1; size: NA
CDR3: ASGSTSGGPSETQY; V: TRBV12-5; J: TRBJ2-5; size: NA
CDR3: ASSLLGTANEKLF; V: TRBV7-9; J: TRBJ1-4; size: once
CDR3: ASSIDGSTEAF; V: TRBV19; J: TRBJ1-1; size: NA
CDR3: ASSLDGGAWGEQF; V: TRBV5-1; J: TRBJ2-1; size: NA
CDR3: ASSQDRAGNTIY; V: TRBV5-1; J: TRBJ1-3; size: NA
CDR3: ASRTGDTGELF; V: TRBV6-5; J: TRBJ2-2; size: NA
CDR3: ASSLGERGVYNEQF; V: TRBV5-1; J: TRBJ2-1; size: NA
CDR3: ATLVNTEAF; V: TRBV10-2; J: TRBJ1-1; size: NA
CDR3: ASSPVELATTGELF; V: TRBV5-4; J: TRBJ2-2; size: few
CDR3: ASSAPGQGVEYGYT; V: TRBV2; J: TRBJ1-2; size: NA
CDR3: ASSLYRASTDTQY; V: TRBV27; J: TRBJ2-3; size: NA
CDR3: ASSFRQVQNTEAF; V: TRBV7-9; J: TRBJ1-1; size: NA
CDR3: ASSDEGSETQY; V: TRBV7-9; J: TRBJ2-5; size: once
CDR3: ASSLVAGGGYT; V: TRBV11-2; J: TRBJ1-2; size: once
CDR3: ASRQQGAGNTIY; V: TRBV25-1; J: TRBJ1-3; size: NA
CDR3: ASSRSRGLDGYT; V: TRBV6-5; J: TRBJ1-2; size: NA
CDR3: ASSQGQGVEVLDQPQH; V: TRBV4-1; J: TRBJ1-5; size: NA
CDR3: ASSLAGSRGYEQY; V: TRBV5-1; J: NA; size: NA
CDR3: ASSQGQGPVNQPQH; V: TRBV7-9; J: TRBJ1-5; size: NA
CDR3: ASTDSGNSYEQY; V: TRBV19; J: TRBJ2-7; size: NA
CDR3: ASRPAGVAGEQF; V: TRBV11-2; J: TRBJ2-1; size: NA
CDR3: ASSLDRDTEAF; V: TRBV18; J: TRBJ1-1; size: NA
CDR3: ASSTNRGPGEKLF; V: TRBV7-2; J: TRBJ1-4; size: NA
CDR3: ASSYSPAGGTGELF; V: TRBV6-5; J: TRBJ2-2; size: NA
CDR3: ASSSQGDEQY; V: TRBV5-1; J: TRBJ2-7; size: few
CDR3: ASSQQSGTGILHGYT; V: TRBV19; J: TRBJ1-2; size: NA
CDR3: AGSWFEDTEAF; V: TRBV6-5; J: TRBJ1-1; size: once
CDR3: ASSLGGLGGLETQY; V: TRBV5-1; J: TRBJ2-5; size: NA
CDR3: ASSTGTSHEKLF; V: TRBV5-1; J: TRBJ1-4; size: NA
CDR3: ASSKDRVCNQPQH; V: TRBV21-1; J: TRBJ1-5; size: NA
CDR3: ACQQGNNYGYT; V: TRBV30; J: TRBJ1-2; size: NA